The 9 T cell receptor beta chains listed next were all sequenced from one sample in a study of shared clonotypes between healthy human individuals. Naive CD8 cells lacked CD45RO, underwent positive selection for CCR7 and left out terminally differentiated effector memory CD45RA+ cells. Repertoires were generated with immunoSEQ multiplex PCR, while TCRdb's copy carries only in-frame clones and drops some. The sample has some 2,100,000 clones, approximately 94% seen once. The source material was naive CD8+ T cells from PBMCs. Source of these receptors: a man younger than 30 in good health. Some clones in this sample may be carry-over from other donors' samples.

The V gene is TRBV13, the J gene TRBJ1-4, with 8 nucleotides matching TRBD1. The germline V gene encodes CDR1 PRHDT and CDR2 FYEKMQ (reference sequence). This CDR3 region has 14 residues. Germline trimming cut 3 bases from V and 7 bases from J; bases unmatched to any gene: 4. CDR3: CASSLRTGFEKLFF. CDR3 DNA: TGTGCCAGCAGCTTGAGGACAGGGTTTGAAAAACTGTTTTTT. The whole variable domain, filled in from reference TRBV13 and TRBJ1-4, reads AAGVIQSPRHLIKEKRETATLKCYPIPRHDTVYWYQQGPGQDPQFLISFYEKMQSDKGSIPDRFSAQQFSDYHSELNMSSLELGDSALYFCASSLRTGFEKLFFGSGTQLSVL.

The J gene is TRBJ2-1, the V gene TRBV28; 9 bases are shared with TRBD2. V dropped 2 bases and J dropped 9; count of bases not matched to a gene: 8. Germline lookup yields CDR1 MDHEN and CDR2 SYDVKM. This CDR3 is 15 amino acids long. The CDR3 sequence is CASSLRASGTREQFF. The CDR3 DNA is TGTGCCAGCAGTTTAAGGGCTAGCGGGACCCGTGAGCAGTTCTTC.

CDR3 coding DNA: TGTGCCAGCAGCCCCCCCGGACAGGGATACACCGGGGAGCTGTTTTTT. Translating it yields CASSPPGQGYTGELFF. The rearrangement joins TRBV7-9 to TRBJ2-2; TRBD1 aligns across 8 bases. The V gene's germline CDR1 is SEHNR and CDR2 FQNEAQ (reference sequence). Unmatched junction bases numbered 8, after V lost 5 bases and J lost 3 bases. The CDR3 has 16 amino acids.

V gene TRBV19 combines with J gene TRBJ1-3, with D possibly matching TRBD1 (6 bases). The length of the CDR3 is 16 residues. Germline loops: CDR1 LNHDA, CDR2 SQIVND (reference sequence). V was cut by 5 bases and J by 0 bases, with 14 bases left in between. DNA of the CDR3: TGTGCCAGTAGTGGCCCGGGACAAAGCTCTGGAAACACCATATATTTT. The encoded protein is CASSGPGQSSGNTIYF. The variable domain in full, completed from reference TRBV19 and TRBJ1-3, reads DGGITQSPKYLFRKEGQNVTLSCEQNLNHDAMYWYRQDPGQGLRLIYYSQIVNDFQKGDIAEGYSVSREKKESFPLTVTSAQKNPTAFYLCASSGPGQSSGNTIYFGEGSWLTVV.

This clone was seen only a few times. The chain joins TRBV4-3 to TRBJ2-1, with unresolved D. The CDR3 has 13 amino acids. CDR1 LGHNA and CDR2 YSLEER come from the germline V gene. V lost 0 bases and J 9 bases, leaving 9 bases between the germline ends. The CDR3 DNA sequence: TGCGCCAGCAGCCAAGAACCGGAGCGTGAGCAGTTCTTC. Its protein is CASSQEPEREQFF.

The rearrangement links TRBV21-1 to TRBJ2-7; the table gives TRBD1 as D, unverified against the DNA. TRBV21-1 is a recognized pseudogene. This CDR3 region has 15 residues. CDR3 sequence reads: CASSLGGDSSYEQYF. In DNA, the CDR3 is TGTGCCAGCAGCCTAGGCGGGGACAGCTCCTACGAGCAGTACTTC.

The chain combines TRBV4-1 with TRBJ2-1; D is perhaps TRBD2 (5 bases). The CDR3 is 15 residues long. The V gene lost 0 bases and the J gene lost 7 bases, with 13 bases spanning the gap. Germline CDR1 reads MGHRA; CDR2 reads YSYEKL. In DNA form, the CDR3 reads TGCGCCAGCAGCCAAGATGTGCGGACGGGGAATGAGCAGTTCTTC. It yields the protein CASSQDVRTGNEQFF.

The genes are TRBV6-5 and TRBJ1-1; D call uncertain. Germline CDR1 MNHEY, CDR2 SVGAGI. The CDR3 is made up of 13 amino acids. With 2 bases removed from V and 1 base from J, the gap between germline ends came to 5 bases. This CDR3 reads CASSYNWNTEAFF. For the CDR3, the DNA is TGTGCCAGCAGTTACAATTGGAACACTGAAGCTTTCTTT.

The chain employs TRBV6-5 and TRBJ2-1, with D perhaps TRBD1 or TRBD2 (5 bases each). V was shortened by 4 bases and J by 5 bases, with 12 bases between the two germline ends. This CDR3 comprises 14 residues. Germline CDR1 is MNHEY and CDR2 is SVGAGI. CDR3 protein: CASSWQGRNNEQFF. The CDR3 nucleotides read TGTGCCAGCAGTTGGCAGGGACGCAACAATGAGCAGTTCTTC.